This T cell receptor (beta chain) was recovered during a study of prognosis after radiotherapy for stage I lung cancer (dated by TCRdb to the early 2020s). As for the study more broadly: Between early 2018 and 2019, 15 to 20 patients with stage I NSCLC were enrolled in Nanjing, China. Newly diagnosed primary stage I lung tumors occurred in around 13 patients, and oligometastatic NSCLC after surgical resection of the primary tumor occurred in a few. Every patient was deemed medically inoperable, approximately 11 because of comorbidities and more than 5 because they refused surgery. The cohort was made up of roughly 13 men and about 6 women, with a median age of roughly 74 years and an age range of roughly 50 to 84 years. Squamous cell carcinoma histology was identified in six to eight patients, and adenocarcinoma histology was identified in twelve patients. Using image-guided IMRT or VMAT, SBRT was delivered in 3 to 5 fractions at a biologically effective dose of at least 100 Gy. Concurrent therapy was not administered to any patient alongside SBRT. Four of the 19 patients developed distant metastases after SBRT, at a median of roughly 7 months; the other 15 showed no significant progression. The study profiled peripheral blood TCR beta repertoires from stage I NSCLC patients before and after stereotactic body radiotherapy and related them to distant failure. The study sequenced about 38 blood samples from around 20 patients, one before and one after SBRT per patient. Overall results and qualifications from the work: Differences by metastasis status were reportedly seen in TRBV and TRBJ usage frequencies, involving two V genes at baseline and, after SBRT, roughly nine V genes and two J genes. None of the reported P values were adjusted for multiple comparisons. Unique TCR clone counts fell after SBRT (median approximately 9,900 before versus roughly 6,900 after; Wilcoxon paired P=0.011). Limitations of the study included a small cohort and short follow-up, and the study findings need independent validation. Tumor specificity of expanded TCR clones was not determined. Post-SBRT Shannon entropy and its change from baseline were lower in patients who developed distant metastases; baseline Shannon entropy was not associated with metastases.

The TCR beta CDR3 region was amplified from genomic DNA by two rounds of multiplex PCR. The first PCR round used primers specific to each TRBV and TRBJ gene, with sequences filed in Chinese patent CN105087789A. The second PCR round used universal primers. The Roche High Pure PCR Template Preparation Kit was used to extract genomic DNA from frozen PBMCs. Libraries were sequenced paired-end with 151 bp reads on an Illumina HiSeq 3000. The original pipeline was this. Raw reads lacking the multiplex PCR primer sequences were removed with CutAdapt. High-quality paired reads were merged into contigs with PEAR. MiXCR assigned TRB V, D and J gene segments to each contig by aligning to reference sequences. To remove sequencing errors, CDR3 sequences were clustered according to base quality and sequence similarity. Diversity was measured as Shannon entropy normalized by the natural log of productive TCR sequence number. Clonality was defined as one minus Shannon entropy divided by the natural log of the number of unique clonotypes. The Youden index of ROC curves was used to select progression-free survival cut-offs for repertoire metrics, and analyses were performed in R 3.5.3. In TCRdb, the public reads were trimmed at Q25 with fastp and aligned with MiXCR, with productive beta chains retained. Here each entry gathers all rows of one CDR3 protein and keeps the most common genes and DNA. The V and J calls were determined by TCRdb, not by the authors. For this sample there are fewer than 35,000 distinct CDR3 sequences; 40% to 60% appear just once. The ten most abundant clones make up approximately 17% of the sample.

All patients had node-negative disease on CT and PET/CT, and none had a history of other malignancies or had previously received chemotherapy or radiotherapy. At each of two time points, roughly 6.5 milliliters of peripheral venous blood were collected in EDTA tubes. PBMCs were isolated by Ficoll-Paque Plus density-gradient centrifugation. Immediately after collection, samples were stored at -80 degrees C until analysis. CDR1 SGHVS and CDR2 FNYEAQ were looked up in the germline V gene. The CDR3 sequence holds 15 residues, the cysteine and phenylalanine included. Only the CDR3 part of the read is kept: 45 bases, read in frame from the first base. This clonotype was detected ten times or more. It has no known antigen specificity. One junction end disagrees with the germline gene, perhaps due to a read error.

Here the chain combines TRBV7-6 and TRBJ2-7, and TRBD2 aligns with 10 junction nucleotides. Sequencing was performed on PBMCs, taken before or after stereotactic body radiation therapy (not recorded which). The source of this sequence is a donor at least 50 years old with non-small cell lung cancer. The nucleotides are TGTGCCAGCAGCCTAGCGGGACTAGCGACTTACGAGCAGTACTTC. Translated, this gives CASSLAGLATYEQYF.